The entry that follows covers one T cell receptor beta chain sequence. Its specificity is not known. 60 Vbeta and 13 Jbeta primers were used in PCR. In the original workflow: In a later analysis, the count reached about 82 million unique TCR beta chains, with 10 million to 11 million shared. Clones were sequenced by immunoSEQ multiplex PCR, and TCRdb holds only the in-frame ones, with some missing. D and trimming come from the DNA, and the V and J calls and clone size come from that table. The sample carries more than 65,000 clones, about 75% recorded once. Germline-derived CDR1 and CDR2 are MNHNS and SASEGT. Trimming shortened V by 3 bases and J by 2 bases, and 13 bases separated the two germline ends. The CDR3 extends over 16 amino acids. This entry is derived from a study of cytomegalovirus exposure and HLA in healthy donors. Study observations and caveats: A later look showed TCR association rates differing by HLA locus, highest for DRB1 and lowest for HLA-C. Despite most TCR sequences being rare, some public TCRs occurred in many donors. As confirmed in vitro, three CMV-associated chains were specific for CMV antigens.

The source of this sequence is a female donor in good health and CMV-seronegative. The specimen sequenced was PBMCs. The chain recombines TRBV6-1 with TRBJ1-4; tentative D call: TRBD1 (5 bases). Here the CDR3 reads CASSDGGGPTNEKLFF. CDR3 sequence (DNA): TGTGCCAGCAGTGATGGGGGGGGTCCGACTAATGAAAAACTGTTTTTT.